A single sample gave rise to the 13 T cell receptor beta chains below, sequenced in a study of OX40 agonist ivuxolimab in advanced cancers. Sequencing was performed with immunoSEQ multiplex PCR; in TCRdb, only in-frame clones are kept and a portion is missing. The data show roughly 13,000 clones, 77% seen once. The sample consisted of CD4+ or CD8+ T cells sorted from blood, taken in a trial of the OX40 agonist ivuxolimab. Receptor source: an adult with an advanced solid tumor such as melanoma, head and neck, liver or kidney cancer.

The sample holds one count of this clone. The chain is built from TRBV7-9 and TRBJ2-7; TRBD1 might be the D (5 bases). The V end lost 5 bases, the J end lost 2 bases, and 13 bases lay between the germline ends. Germline values: CDR1 SEHNR, CDR2 FQNEAQ (reference sequence). The CDR3 has 14 residues. The CDR3 reads CASSPYRSPYEQYF. The DNA for the CDR3 is TGTGCCAGCAGCCCCTACAGGTCCCCCTACGAGCAGTACTTC.

The chain is built from TRBV5-1 and TRBJ2-2; 7 positions match TRBD2. This CDR3 is built from 15 residues. J lost 6 bases, V lost 3 bases, and 8 bases had no gene match. CDR1 is SGHRS and CDR2 is YFSETQ in the germline V gene. Written as DNA, the CDR3 is TGCGCCAGCAGCTGGGGCGGGAGTATCTCCGGGGAGCTGTTTTTT. Residues: CASSWGGSISGELFF.

The rearrangement uses TRBV5-6 and TRBJ2-7; D gene ambiguous. Germline assignment: CDR1 SGHDT and CDR2 YYEEEE. This CDR3 is 17 amino acids long. Trimming cost V 3 bases and J 0 bases, with 19 bases left between them. CDR3 in amino acids: CASSSTLDENGSYEQYF. CDR3 DNA sequence: TGTGCCAGCAGCTCGACGTTAGACGAAAACGGCTCCTACGAGCAGTACTTC.

This clone was seen once. The chain is built from TRBV9 and TRBJ1-5; tentative D call: TRBD1 (5 bases). There are 15 residues in the CDR3. Deletions cut 5 bases from V and 0 bases from J, with 12 bases between. Germline values: CDR1 SGDLS, CDR2 YYNGEE. The CDR3 nucleotides read TGTGCCAGCAGTCGGGACGGCTATAGCAATCAGCCCCAGCATTTT. It is translated as CASSRDGYSNQPQHF.

V usage is TRBV13 and J usage is TRBJ2-1; a weak D match, TRBD1 (6 bases). The germline V and J ends were trimmed by 5 bases and 7 bases, with 12 bases remaining between them. Germline-derived CDR1 and CDR2 are PRHDT and FYEKMQ (reference sequence). The CDR3 is made up of 13 amino acids. The CDR3, as DNA: TGTGCCAGCAGCCTGAGAGGGGGAAATGAGCAGTTCTTC. The encoded protein is CASSLRGGNEQFF.

The chain recombines TRBV19 with TRBJ2-3, with D hard to call. V dropped 6 bases and J dropped 4 bases, with 11 bases sitting between them. The CDR3 length is 13 residues. Germline V gene sequence: CDR1 LNHDA, CDR2 SQIVND (reference sequence). DNA for the CDR3: TGTGCCAGTAGCGGAATGAGCGCAGATACGCAGTATTTT. Its protein product is CASSGMSADTQYF.

This clone was found a few times. The rearrangement joins TRBV6-1 to TRBJ2-7; 9 bases are a match to TRBD2. V was clipped by 3 bases and J by 2 bases; unmatched bases: 5. CDR1 and CDR2 from the germline V gene are MNHNS and SASEGT. CDR3 length equals 15 residues. DNA for the CDR3: TGTGCCAGCAGTGATATAGCGGGAGCCCCCTACGAGCAGTACTTC. It translates to CASSDIAGAPYEQYF.

The V and J genes are TRBV5-5 and TRBJ1-1; D ambiguous. The CDR3 totals 13 residues. Per germline, CDR1 SGHKS and CDR2 YYEKEE (reference sequence). V was cut by 5 bases and J by 6 bases, with 14 bases left in between. CDR3 bases: TGTGCCAGCAGTCCCCCCGCGTTCGCTGAAGCTTTCTTT. Protein: CASSPPAFAEAFF.

The chain links TRBV29-1 to TRBJ2-1; 9 bases fit TRBD2. Trimming removed 3 bases from V and 4 bases from J; junction bases left unmatched: 7. CDR3 length: 15 amino acids. CDR1 SQVTM and CDR2 ANQGSEA come from the germline V gene. In nucleotides, the CDR3 is TGCAGCGTTGAGGATGCTAGCGGGATTTACAATGAGCAGTTCTTC. It specifies CSVEDASGIYNEQFF.

This rearrangement joins TRBV7-9 to TRBJ1-5; the match to TRBD1 covers 9 bases. This CDR3 spans 18 amino acids. CDR1 and CDR2 (germline): SEHNR, FQNEAQ (reference sequence). The V segment lost 5 bases and the J segment 4 bases; nucleotides outside the gene matches: 15. This CDR3 reads CASSLPWTGAKINQPQHF. The DNA for the CDR3 is TGTGCCAGCAGCCTGCCGTGGACAGGGGCGAAAATAAATCAGCCCCAGCATTTT.

J is TRBJ1-1 and V is TRBV7-9; D is unresolved. The V and J ends lost 4 bases and 3 bases respectively, with 9 bases between them. Germline values: CDR1 SEHNR, CDR2 FQNEAQ (reference sequence). This CDR3 has 13 residues. For the CDR3, the DNA is TGTGCCAGCAGCTCTCCCGGTGACACTGAAGCTTTCTTT. Translating gives CASSSPGDTEAFF.

The chain is built from TRBV27 and TRBJ2-3, with D possibly TRBD1 on 5 matching bases. The CDR3 totals 15 residues. The germline V gene has CDR1 MNHEY and CDR2 SMNVEV (reference sequence). V was pared by 2 bases and J by 2 bases, with 11 bases between. In DNA form, the CDR3 reads TGTGCCAGCAGTTTACTGGGCAGGGTCACAGATACGCAGTATTTT. Protein product: CASSLLGRVTDTQYF.

About this clone: The identical CDR3 is also encoded by other nucleotide sequences in the sample. The chain recombines TRBV4-2 with TRBJ2-5; D is undetermined. V lost 3 bases and J 5 bases, leaving 7 bases between the germline ends. Germline V lookup: CDR1 LGHNA, CDR2 YNFKEQ. The CDR3 loop spans 12 amino acids. The CDR3, as DNA: TGTGCCAGCAGCCAGGGGTTGGAGACCCAGTACTTC. Encoded protein: CASSQGLETQYF.